One sample yielded the 17 T cell receptor beta chains listed below, sequenced in a study of cytomegalovirus exposure and HLA in healthy donors (dated by TCRdb to 2015 to 2018). The library was produced with the immunoSEQ multiplex PCR assay. For the multiplex PCR, a mixture combining 60 forward primers for TCR Vbeta segments and 13 reverse primers for TCR Jbeta segments was used. Here the immuneACCESS table is served through TCRdb, limited to in-frame sequences with V and J called. Missing clones are a known gap in these copies; in checked studies unresolved V genes cover under half, and the rest lacks a known reason. The sample data list 200,000 to 250,000 clones, and 65% to 80% of these were observed just once. The ten largest clonotypes hold 1.5% to 2% of the sample. Sequencing was carried out using PBMCs. These receptors were obtained from a man between 45 and 60 years old in good health and CMV-seronegative.

This chain connects TRBV12-5 to TRBJ2-3; D not certain. Trimming shortened V by 7 bases and J by 6 bases, and 8 bases separated the two germline ends. Germline V gene lookup returns CDR1 LGHNT and CDR2 FRNRAP. This CDR3 has 11 residues. The CDR3 nucleotides read TGTGCTAGTGCCCTGAGGGATACGCAGTATTTT. It codes for CASALRDTQYF.

V is TRBV5-1 and J is TRBJ2-5; 9 bases map to TRBD1. The germline V gene has CDR1 SGHRS and CDR2 YFSETQ. Germline trimming cut 4 bases from V and 5 bases from J; bases unmatched to any gene: 9. The CDR3 loop spans 15 amino acids. The CDR3 sequence: CASSTGQGSRETQYF. The CDR3 DNA reads TGCGCCAGCAGCACCGGACAGGGGAGTCGGGAGACCCAGTACTTC.

This chain joins TRBV6-5 and TRBJ1-4, with 7 bases aligning to TRBD1. Germline lookup yields CDR1 MNHEY and CDR2 SVGAGI. The CDR3 has 15 amino acids. With V trimmed by 5 bases and J by 8 bases, 11 bases remained unmatched. Here the CDR3 reads CASSRKTGLSEKLFF. The DNA of the CDR3 is TGTGCCAGCAGTAGAAAGACAGGGTTATCGGAAAAACTGTTTTTT.

The chain uses TRBV11-3 and TRBJ2-3; 7 bases map to TRBD1. With 5 bases clipped from V and 1 base from J, the junction kept 9 bases outside the gene matches. This CDR3 spans 16 amino acids. Per germline, CDR1 SGHNT and CDR2 YENEEA. DNA for the CDR3: TGTGCCAGCAGCCCCGGAGACAGGGTCGGCACAGATACGCAGTATTTT. Protein sequence: CASSPGDRVGTDTQYF. The full variable domain, in which reference TRBV11-3 and TRBJ2-3 provide the parts outside the CDR3, is EAGVVQSPRYKIIEKKQPVAFWCNPISGHNTLYWYLQNLGQGPELLIRYENEEAVDDSQLPKDRFSAERLKGVDSTLKIQPAELGDSAVYLCASSPGDRVGTDTQYFGPGTRLTVL.

Here the CDR3 reads CASSYTRITLNTEAFF. CDR3 nucleotides: TGTGCCAGCAGTTACACCAGAATTACCTTAAACACTGAAGCTTTCTTT. This chain links TRBV6-5 with TRBJ1-1; the D is unclear. The germline V gene has CDR1 MNHEY and CDR2 SVGAGI. Trimming cost V 2 bases and J 2 bases, with 15 bases left between them. The CDR3 extends over 16 amino acids.

The chain links TRBV5-1 to TRBJ2-3; TRBD1 agrees at 12 bases. J lost 5 bases, V lost 6 bases, and 7 bases had no gene match. The CDR3 covers 15 residues. Germline CDR1 and CDR2: SGHRS and YFSETQ. The chain's CDR3 is CASKPRDRGLDTQYF. The DNA for the CDR3 is TGCGCCAGCAAGCCCCGGGACAGGGGGCTAGATACGCAGTATTTT.

This clone appeared once. The chain carries TRBV27 and TRBJ1-2, with TRBD1 matching 8 bases. The J segment lost 4 bases and the V segment lost 7 bases, leaving 11 bases of the junction unmatched. Germline-derived CDR1 and CDR2 are MNHEY and SMNVEV (reference sequence). The CDR3 loop spans 15 amino acids. The DNA for the CDR3 is TGTGCCAGCACCTCGATCTGGACAGGGATCTATGGCTACACCTTC. Amino acid sequence: CASTSIWTGIYGYTF.

The chain has TRBV2 and TRBJ2-7; a weak D match, TRBD1 (6 bases). V dropped 7 bases and J dropped 5 bases, with 12 bases sitting between them. Looked up from germline, CDR1 is SNHLY and CDR2 is FYNNEI. The CDR3 spans 12 residues. The DNA for the CDR3 is TGTGCCAGCATATTCCAGGGGAACGAGCAGTACTTC. Residues: CASIFQGNEQYF.

V gene TRBV5-6 combines with J gene TRBJ1-1; TRBD1 might be the D (6 bases). The germline V and J ends were trimmed by 2 bases and 1 base, with 15 bases remaining between them. The CDR3 runs 16 residues. Germline V CDR1 and CDR2: SGHDT, YYEEEE. CDR3 sequence: CASSFGQGRGNTEAFF. The CDR3 region has the DNA TGTGCCAGCAGCTTTGGGCAGGGGAGGGGGAACACTGAAGCTTTCTTT.

This sequence joins TRBV7-2 and TRBJ1-4; D is unresolved. Trimming cost V 0 bases and J 6 bases, with 5 bases left between them. The CDR3 sequence is 13 residues long. Germline V gene sequence: CDR1 SGHTA, CDR2 FQGNSA. The CDR3 region is CASSLARDEKLFF. The CDR3 DNA reads TGTGCCAGCAGCTTAGCGCGGGATGAAAAACTGTTTTTT.

The chain is built from TRBV7-2 and TRBJ2-5; 12 nucleotides align to TRBD2. CDR3 size: 16 residues. Germline trimming cut 0 bases from V and 5 bases from J; bases unmatched to any gene: 4. Germline assignment: CDR1 SGHTA and CDR2 FQGNSA. The CDR3 sequence is CASSLAGTSGRETQYF. For the CDR3, the DNA is TGTGCCAGCAGCTTAGCCGGGACTAGCGGGCGGGAGACCCAGTACTTC.

The gene calls are TRBV6-5 and TRBJ1-1; 7 positions agree with TRBD1. This CDR3 contains 14 residues. V was pared by 5 bases and J by 4 bases, with 7 bases of the junction left unmatched. Germline CDR1 and CDR2: MNHEY and SVGAGI. CDR3 nucleotides: TGTGCCAGCAGTAGGGGGCGTTGGAGCACTGAAGCTTTCTTT. Its protein is CASSRGRWSTEAFF.

V gene TRBV15 combines with J gene TRBJ2-7; 8 positions agree with TRBD2. The CDR3 covers 15 residues. CDR1 and CDR2 (germline): LNHNV, YYDKDF (reference sequence). The trim removed 1 base at V and 2 bases at J, leaving 4 bases unmatched. The DNA of the CDR3 is TGTGCCACCAGCAGAGGGGCGGGAGGAACCTACGAGCAGTACTTC. It specifies CATSRGAGGTYEQYF.

The chain combines TRBV6-5 with TRBJ2-1, with 10 bases fitting TRBD2. V gave up 10 bases and J gave up 7 bases; unmatched junction bases: 10. Per germline, CDR1 MNHEY and CDR2 SVGAGI. This CDR3 region has 14 residues. The CDR3 DNA reads as TGTGCCATCGGCCGGTCAGCGGGAGGGAATGAGCAGTTCTTC. Translated: CAIGRSAGGNEQFF.

The chain has TRBV6-1 and TRBJ1-2; D call uncertain. The CDR3 extends over 15 amino acids. Trimming cost V 3 bases and J 4 bases, with 15 bases left between them. Germline V gene lookup returns CDR1 MNHNS and CDR2 SASEGT. CDR3 residues: CASSDPGRGIYGYTF. CDR3 nucleotides: TGTGCCAGCAGTGACCCTGGCCGGGGAATCTATGGCTACACCTTC.

The genes are TRBV19 and TRBJ1-5, with D possibly TRBD1 on 5 matching bases. The CDR3 contains 13 residues. V was clipped by 5 bases and J by 3 bases, with 8 bases between them. Germline CDR1 reads LNHDA; CDR2 reads SQIVND (reference sequence). In nucleotides, the CDR3 is TGTGCCAGTAGTCCGGGACTCAATCAGCCCCAGCATTTT. Protein product: CASSPGLNQPQHF.

The CDR3 nucleotides read TGTGCCAGCAGCATACAGCTCTCTGGGGCCAACGTCCTGACTTTC. This codes for CASSIQLSGANVLTF. The rearrangement links TRBV7-9 to TRBJ2-6; unclear D gene. The CDR3 extends over 15 amino acids. Germline V gene lookup returns CDR1 SEHNR and CDR2 FQNEAQ (reference sequence). V was pared by 5 bases and J by 0 bases, with 8 bases between.